This TCR beta chain came from a study of shared clonotypes between healthy human individuals. The study drew all its donors from Caucasian adults living in Nashville, Tennessee. Between the trimmed V and J ends, which lost 6 bases and 0 bases, there was a span of 15 bases. The V gene's germline CDR1 is MNHNS and CDR2 SASEGT. The CDR3 contains 15 residues. Using immunoSEQ multiplex PCR, the repertoire was profiled, and TCRdb retains in-frame clones only, with some absent. The sample lists 2 million to 2.5 million clones, more than 90% occurring once. The source of this sequence is a man younger than 30 in good health. Material for sequencing was naive CD4+ T cells sorted from blood. Subset here: CD45RA+ positively selected. The rearrangement joins TRBV6-1 to TRBJ2-7, with D possibly being TRBD1 (5 bases). CDR3 residues: CASRPRAPSSYEQYF. The DNA for the CDR3 is TGTGCCAGCAGACCCAGGGCCCCAAGCTCCTACGAGCAGTACTTC.